This TCR beta chain was identified in a study of control samples from healthy donors and cancer patients. There are 13 residues in the CDR3. The germline gives CDR1 SGHDN, CDR2 FVKESK. Points on this clone: At one end, the junction sequence differs from germline, possibly due to a read error.

The method was immunoSEQ multiplex PCR; TCRdb's version includes in-frame clones alone and lacks a portion of them. This table holds around 64,000 clones, approximately 89% found once. The clonotype originates from a man aged 55 to 70 with colorectal cancer. Sequenced input: PBMCs. The chain has TRBV14 and TRBJ2-7, with D unresolved. The CDR3 is CASSQDLRQSPDF. DNA for the CDR3: TGTGCCAGCAGCCAAGATTTACGGCAGTCCCCTGACTTC.